The entry below gives a single T cell receptor beta chain sequence along with its context. The target antigen is unknown. The sample belongs to a study of CD8 T cells in ankylosing spondylitis. MiXCR, run by TCRdb on the 5' RACE reads, gives a single entry per CDR3 protein. The sample has hundreds of thousands of distinct CDR3 sequences, approximately 12% seen once. From germline, CDR1 is DFQATT and CDR2 SNEGSKA (reference sequence). The CDR3 extends over 13 amino acids. The ends were cut back, 5 bases at V and 4 bases at J, with 11 bases in the middle. Study observations and caveats: Blood from ankylosing spondylitis patients appeared to carry a characteristic eight-variant TCR beta motif.

Sequencing input: blood, either unsorted or a sorted T cell fraction (not recorded which). J is TRBJ2-2 and V is TRBV20-1, with D possibly being TRBD1 (6 bases). This clonotype was sampled from a male donor with ankylosing spondylitis. For the CDR3, the DNA is TGCAGTGCTTTCAGGGGTGGCACCGGGGAGCTGTTTTTT. This encodes CSAFRGGTGELFF.